One and the same sample provided the 9 T cell receptor beta chains below, sequenced in a study of CD8 T cells in ankylosing spondylitis. TCRdb re-called the 5' RACE reads through MiXCR, storing one row per CDR3 protein. Of a few hundred thousand distinct CDR3 sequences listed, over 15% were seen once; the top ten hold about a third. The sample comprised blood, either unsorted or a sorted T cell fraction (not recorded which). The receptors were sampled from a male donor with ankylosing spondylitis or in good health (not recorded which).

This clonotype was seen more than once but under ten times. The chain combines TRBV5-1 with TRBJ1-1, with a possible D match to TRBD1 (6 bases). The ends were cut back, 10 bases at V and 0 bases at J, with 16 bases in the middle. The CDR3 covers 14 residues. Germline V CDR1 and CDR2: SGHRS, YFSETQ. The CDR3 loop is CADRPRALNTEAFF. CDR3 nucleotides: TGCGCCGACAGGCCGAGGGCGTTGAACACTGAAGCTTTCTTT.

The chain carries TRBV12-3 or TRBV12-4 and TRBJ1-3; no reliable D call. The CDR3 has 13 residues. V was clipped by 5 bases and J by 8 bases, with 13 bases between them. As DNA, the CDR3 is TGTGCCAGCAGTCCCCACATGCCTGACACCATATATTTT. The encoded protein is CASSPHMPDTIYF.

Turning to this clonotype: This sequence may be a read error, since a much larger clone differs from it by one base. The CDR3, as DNA: TGCGCCAGCAGCCAGGGGACAGGGGTCAATGAGCAGTTCTTC. Translation: CASSQGTGVNEQFF. The chain employs TRBV4-1 and TRBJ2-1; TRBD1 aligns across 10 bases. V lost 3 bases, J lost 6 bases, and 2 bases stayed unmatched. This CDR3 contains 14 residues. Per the germline V gene, CDR1 is MGHRA and CDR2 is YSYEKL.

The J gene is TRBJ2-3, the V gene TRBV11-2; TRBD1 aligns across 8 bases. The CDR3 covers 17 residues. Germline V gene lookup returns CDR1 SGHAT and CDR2 FQNNGV. Losses at the gene ends were 4 bases for V and 5 bases for J; bases not matched to a gene: 14. The CDR3 is CASSSPETGDEVDTQYF. The CDR3 coding sequence is TGTGCCAGCAGCTCCCCCGAGACAGGGGATGAGGTAGATACGCAGTATTTT.

The chain couples TRBV5-5 to TRBJ1-3; D unresolved. V was shortened by 5 bases and J by 3 bases, with 12 bases between the two germline ends. Per the germline V gene, CDR1 is SGHKS and CDR2 is YYEKEE (reference sequence). The CDR3 spans 14 residues. CDR3 protein: CASSSGSVGNTIYF. Written as DNA, the CDR3 is TGTGCCAGCAGTTCCGGGTCGGTTGGAAACACCATATATTTT.

This clonotype was detected a few times. The V gene is TRBV7-9, the J gene TRBJ1-4; the D is unclear. Germline CDR1 reads SEHNR; CDR2 reads FQNEAQ (reference sequence). V gave up 1 base and J gave up 5 bases, with 11 bases separating them. This CDR3 contains 15 residues. Here the CDR3 reads CASSLVVPVNEKLFF. The CDR3 nucleotides are TGTGCCAGCAGCTTAGTCGTGCCAGTGAATGAAAAACTGTTTTTT.

The table lists this clonotype with a few counts. The V and J genes are TRBV4-1 and TRBJ1-1; 9 positions agree with TRBD1. Germline CDR1 reads MGHRA; CDR2 reads YSYEKL. V shed 8 bases and J 4 bases; nucleotides not matched to a gene: 8. This CDR3 contains 14 residues. DNA for the CDR3: TGCGCCAGCTCTTATCAGACAGGGGGCACTGAAGCTTTCTTT. Its protein product is CASSYQTGGTEAFF.

This clonotype showed up just a few times. The chain links TRBV29-1 to TRBJ1-5; weak D call: TRBD1 (6 bases). The CDR3 covers 15 residues. V lost 5 bases, J lost 3 bases, and 17 bases lay in between. Germline lookup yields CDR1 SQVTM and CDR2 ANQGSEA. The DNA of the CDR3 is TGCAGCGTTTTGGACAGTTTAGATGCCAATCAGCCCCAGCATTTT. Translation: CSVLDSLDANQPQHF.

A few counts support this clonotype. V gene TRBV4-3 combines with J gene TRBJ1-2, with 8 bases that match TRBD1. This CDR3 contains 14 residues. In germline, CDR1 is LGHNA, CDR2 YSLEER. The J segment lost 3 bases and the V segment lost 2 bases, leaving 2 bases of the junction unmatched. In DNA form, the CDR3 reads TGCGCCAGCAGCCAACAGACAGGGGACTATGGCTACACCTTC. This sequence encodes CASSQQTGDYGYTF.